This T cell receptor (beta chain) was captured by sequencing in a study of cytomegalovirus exposure and HLA in healthy donors. Study findings and constraints: The classifier was said to identify cytomegalovirus status with high specificity and sensitivity. V segments that were indistinguishable, TRBV6-2 and TRBV6-3 among them, were omitted from analysis.

13 Jbeta primers and 60 Vbeta primers were used for the PCR. Only in-frame clones appear in the TCRdb table, and some are missing; sequencing was by immunoSEQ multiplex PCR. The top ten hold 5% to 5.5% of the sample, which has roughly 100,000 clones, 60% to 85% seen once. Trimming stripped 0 bases from V and 6 bases from J, with 15 bases between. CDR3 size: 15 residues. CDR1 SGHRS and CDR2 YFSETQ come from the germline V gene. On this clone: Its antigen is currently unknown.

V usage is TRBV5-1 and J usage is TRBJ1-2; unclear D gene. The sample consisted of PBMCs. The clonotype originates from a man in his thirties or forties in good health and CMV-seropositive. The CDR3 reads CASSLAGANLDGYTF. CDR3 nucleotides: TGCGCCAGCAGCTTGGCTGGAGCCAACTTAGATGGCTACACCTTC.